This T cell receptor (beta chain) emerged from a study of graft-versus-host responses after intestinal transplantation. The wider study: All of the recipients had induction that used anti-thymocyte globulin, then tacrolimus and steroids for about 3 years.

Clones were read by immunoSEQ multiplex PCR, and TCRdb kept only the in-frame ones, dropping some. The repertoire holds about 12,000 clones, with 93% as singletons. CDR3 length: 14 residues. Germline V gene data show CDR1 as MGHRA and CDR2 as YSYEKL. The sample here was PBMCs, taken approximately 110 days after intestinal transplant. The chain couples TRBV4-1 to TRBJ2-5; 10 bases are a match to TRBD1. The end of the DNA is better explained by TRBJ2-7, so the J call may be wrong. The clonotype originates from a human patient who received an intestinal transplant, so some T cells may come from the graft donor. The CDR3 region is CASSRTGGSYEQYF. CDR3 coding DNA: TGCGCCAGCAGCCGGACAGGGGGCTCCTACGAGCAGTACTTC.